These T cell receptor beta chains were read from a single sample in a study of blood T cell repertoires in COVID-19. Only in-frame clones appear in the TCRdb table, and some are missing; sequencing was by immunoSEQ multiplex PCR. Found here are about 76,000 clones, around four fifths of them singletons; the top ten hold under 30%. Sequenced material: peripheral blood. These receptors were taken from a human donor in a cohort sampled during active COVID-19. Each CDR3 is given with its conserved first and last residue. A D gene is named only where the DNA matches it firmly. Not every row has a clone size; where given, it reads once, few, many or a size class.

V	D	length	J	size	DNA	CDR3
TRBV5-4	TRBD1	14	TRBJ1-2	few	TGTGCCAGCAGCCGCGACAGGGGCCCCTATGGCTACACCTTC	CASSRDRGPYGYTF
TRBV12-3/TRBV12-4	TRBD1	12	TRBJ1-4	-	TGTGCCAGCAGTTCCCCCCGACAGGGACTGTTTTTT	CASSSPRQGLFF
TRBV19	-	15	TRBJ1-6	-	TGTGCCAGTAGTATAGCCCGTAGGGGGTATTCACCCCTCCACTTT	CASSIARRGYSPLHF
TRBV7-7	TRBD1	15	TRBJ2-1	-	TGTGCCAGCAGCCCTGACAGGGGGCATTTCAATGAGCAGTTCTTC	CASSPDRGHFNEQFF
TRBV5-1	TRBD1	14	TRBJ2-7	-	TGCGCCAGCAGCCCGGGACAGAGTAGGGACGAGCAGTACTTC	CASSPGQSRDEQYF
TRBV4-1	-	15	TRBJ1-1	-	TGCGCCAGCAGCCAAGAGCACAGGGTGAACACTGAAGCTTTCTTT	CASSQEHRVNTEAFF
TRBV2	-	14	TRBJ1-1	-	TGTGCCGGCGCCCCGGGGGGCGCGAACACTGAAGCTTTCTTT	CAGAPGGANTEAFF
TRBV27	TRBD1	16	TRBJ2-3	-	TGTGCCAGCACCCTTCGGACAGGGACGGGCACAGATACGCAGTATTTT	CASTLRTGTGTDTQYF
TRBV30	TRBD1	12	TRBJ1-2	-	TGTACGACAGGGGCGGGCCTCTATGGCTACACCTTC	CTTGAGLYGYTF
TRBV6-1	-	16	TRBJ2-7	-	TGTGCCAGCAGTGAAGGGCATCCCCCCACCACCTACGAGCAGTACTTC	CASSEGHPPTTYEQYF
TRBV7-9	-	15	TRBJ1-1	-	TGTGCCAGCAGCTTAAATTCAGGGATGGTAGCTGAAGCTTTCTTT	CASSLNSGMVAEAFF
TRBV10-1	TRBD2	14	TRBJ2-5	-	TGCGCCAGCAGTGGCGGGGGGGCAGGGGAGACCCAGTACTTC	CASSGGGAGETQYF
TRBV21-1	-	13	TRBJ1-2	few	TGTGCCAGCAGCAACGACAGAAACTATGGCTACACCTTC	CASSNDRNYGYTF
TRBV6-5	-	15	TRBJ1-2	-	TGTGCCAGCAGTTTAATCGGGCGGGTTGACGGTGGCTACACCTTC	CASSLIGRVDGGYTF